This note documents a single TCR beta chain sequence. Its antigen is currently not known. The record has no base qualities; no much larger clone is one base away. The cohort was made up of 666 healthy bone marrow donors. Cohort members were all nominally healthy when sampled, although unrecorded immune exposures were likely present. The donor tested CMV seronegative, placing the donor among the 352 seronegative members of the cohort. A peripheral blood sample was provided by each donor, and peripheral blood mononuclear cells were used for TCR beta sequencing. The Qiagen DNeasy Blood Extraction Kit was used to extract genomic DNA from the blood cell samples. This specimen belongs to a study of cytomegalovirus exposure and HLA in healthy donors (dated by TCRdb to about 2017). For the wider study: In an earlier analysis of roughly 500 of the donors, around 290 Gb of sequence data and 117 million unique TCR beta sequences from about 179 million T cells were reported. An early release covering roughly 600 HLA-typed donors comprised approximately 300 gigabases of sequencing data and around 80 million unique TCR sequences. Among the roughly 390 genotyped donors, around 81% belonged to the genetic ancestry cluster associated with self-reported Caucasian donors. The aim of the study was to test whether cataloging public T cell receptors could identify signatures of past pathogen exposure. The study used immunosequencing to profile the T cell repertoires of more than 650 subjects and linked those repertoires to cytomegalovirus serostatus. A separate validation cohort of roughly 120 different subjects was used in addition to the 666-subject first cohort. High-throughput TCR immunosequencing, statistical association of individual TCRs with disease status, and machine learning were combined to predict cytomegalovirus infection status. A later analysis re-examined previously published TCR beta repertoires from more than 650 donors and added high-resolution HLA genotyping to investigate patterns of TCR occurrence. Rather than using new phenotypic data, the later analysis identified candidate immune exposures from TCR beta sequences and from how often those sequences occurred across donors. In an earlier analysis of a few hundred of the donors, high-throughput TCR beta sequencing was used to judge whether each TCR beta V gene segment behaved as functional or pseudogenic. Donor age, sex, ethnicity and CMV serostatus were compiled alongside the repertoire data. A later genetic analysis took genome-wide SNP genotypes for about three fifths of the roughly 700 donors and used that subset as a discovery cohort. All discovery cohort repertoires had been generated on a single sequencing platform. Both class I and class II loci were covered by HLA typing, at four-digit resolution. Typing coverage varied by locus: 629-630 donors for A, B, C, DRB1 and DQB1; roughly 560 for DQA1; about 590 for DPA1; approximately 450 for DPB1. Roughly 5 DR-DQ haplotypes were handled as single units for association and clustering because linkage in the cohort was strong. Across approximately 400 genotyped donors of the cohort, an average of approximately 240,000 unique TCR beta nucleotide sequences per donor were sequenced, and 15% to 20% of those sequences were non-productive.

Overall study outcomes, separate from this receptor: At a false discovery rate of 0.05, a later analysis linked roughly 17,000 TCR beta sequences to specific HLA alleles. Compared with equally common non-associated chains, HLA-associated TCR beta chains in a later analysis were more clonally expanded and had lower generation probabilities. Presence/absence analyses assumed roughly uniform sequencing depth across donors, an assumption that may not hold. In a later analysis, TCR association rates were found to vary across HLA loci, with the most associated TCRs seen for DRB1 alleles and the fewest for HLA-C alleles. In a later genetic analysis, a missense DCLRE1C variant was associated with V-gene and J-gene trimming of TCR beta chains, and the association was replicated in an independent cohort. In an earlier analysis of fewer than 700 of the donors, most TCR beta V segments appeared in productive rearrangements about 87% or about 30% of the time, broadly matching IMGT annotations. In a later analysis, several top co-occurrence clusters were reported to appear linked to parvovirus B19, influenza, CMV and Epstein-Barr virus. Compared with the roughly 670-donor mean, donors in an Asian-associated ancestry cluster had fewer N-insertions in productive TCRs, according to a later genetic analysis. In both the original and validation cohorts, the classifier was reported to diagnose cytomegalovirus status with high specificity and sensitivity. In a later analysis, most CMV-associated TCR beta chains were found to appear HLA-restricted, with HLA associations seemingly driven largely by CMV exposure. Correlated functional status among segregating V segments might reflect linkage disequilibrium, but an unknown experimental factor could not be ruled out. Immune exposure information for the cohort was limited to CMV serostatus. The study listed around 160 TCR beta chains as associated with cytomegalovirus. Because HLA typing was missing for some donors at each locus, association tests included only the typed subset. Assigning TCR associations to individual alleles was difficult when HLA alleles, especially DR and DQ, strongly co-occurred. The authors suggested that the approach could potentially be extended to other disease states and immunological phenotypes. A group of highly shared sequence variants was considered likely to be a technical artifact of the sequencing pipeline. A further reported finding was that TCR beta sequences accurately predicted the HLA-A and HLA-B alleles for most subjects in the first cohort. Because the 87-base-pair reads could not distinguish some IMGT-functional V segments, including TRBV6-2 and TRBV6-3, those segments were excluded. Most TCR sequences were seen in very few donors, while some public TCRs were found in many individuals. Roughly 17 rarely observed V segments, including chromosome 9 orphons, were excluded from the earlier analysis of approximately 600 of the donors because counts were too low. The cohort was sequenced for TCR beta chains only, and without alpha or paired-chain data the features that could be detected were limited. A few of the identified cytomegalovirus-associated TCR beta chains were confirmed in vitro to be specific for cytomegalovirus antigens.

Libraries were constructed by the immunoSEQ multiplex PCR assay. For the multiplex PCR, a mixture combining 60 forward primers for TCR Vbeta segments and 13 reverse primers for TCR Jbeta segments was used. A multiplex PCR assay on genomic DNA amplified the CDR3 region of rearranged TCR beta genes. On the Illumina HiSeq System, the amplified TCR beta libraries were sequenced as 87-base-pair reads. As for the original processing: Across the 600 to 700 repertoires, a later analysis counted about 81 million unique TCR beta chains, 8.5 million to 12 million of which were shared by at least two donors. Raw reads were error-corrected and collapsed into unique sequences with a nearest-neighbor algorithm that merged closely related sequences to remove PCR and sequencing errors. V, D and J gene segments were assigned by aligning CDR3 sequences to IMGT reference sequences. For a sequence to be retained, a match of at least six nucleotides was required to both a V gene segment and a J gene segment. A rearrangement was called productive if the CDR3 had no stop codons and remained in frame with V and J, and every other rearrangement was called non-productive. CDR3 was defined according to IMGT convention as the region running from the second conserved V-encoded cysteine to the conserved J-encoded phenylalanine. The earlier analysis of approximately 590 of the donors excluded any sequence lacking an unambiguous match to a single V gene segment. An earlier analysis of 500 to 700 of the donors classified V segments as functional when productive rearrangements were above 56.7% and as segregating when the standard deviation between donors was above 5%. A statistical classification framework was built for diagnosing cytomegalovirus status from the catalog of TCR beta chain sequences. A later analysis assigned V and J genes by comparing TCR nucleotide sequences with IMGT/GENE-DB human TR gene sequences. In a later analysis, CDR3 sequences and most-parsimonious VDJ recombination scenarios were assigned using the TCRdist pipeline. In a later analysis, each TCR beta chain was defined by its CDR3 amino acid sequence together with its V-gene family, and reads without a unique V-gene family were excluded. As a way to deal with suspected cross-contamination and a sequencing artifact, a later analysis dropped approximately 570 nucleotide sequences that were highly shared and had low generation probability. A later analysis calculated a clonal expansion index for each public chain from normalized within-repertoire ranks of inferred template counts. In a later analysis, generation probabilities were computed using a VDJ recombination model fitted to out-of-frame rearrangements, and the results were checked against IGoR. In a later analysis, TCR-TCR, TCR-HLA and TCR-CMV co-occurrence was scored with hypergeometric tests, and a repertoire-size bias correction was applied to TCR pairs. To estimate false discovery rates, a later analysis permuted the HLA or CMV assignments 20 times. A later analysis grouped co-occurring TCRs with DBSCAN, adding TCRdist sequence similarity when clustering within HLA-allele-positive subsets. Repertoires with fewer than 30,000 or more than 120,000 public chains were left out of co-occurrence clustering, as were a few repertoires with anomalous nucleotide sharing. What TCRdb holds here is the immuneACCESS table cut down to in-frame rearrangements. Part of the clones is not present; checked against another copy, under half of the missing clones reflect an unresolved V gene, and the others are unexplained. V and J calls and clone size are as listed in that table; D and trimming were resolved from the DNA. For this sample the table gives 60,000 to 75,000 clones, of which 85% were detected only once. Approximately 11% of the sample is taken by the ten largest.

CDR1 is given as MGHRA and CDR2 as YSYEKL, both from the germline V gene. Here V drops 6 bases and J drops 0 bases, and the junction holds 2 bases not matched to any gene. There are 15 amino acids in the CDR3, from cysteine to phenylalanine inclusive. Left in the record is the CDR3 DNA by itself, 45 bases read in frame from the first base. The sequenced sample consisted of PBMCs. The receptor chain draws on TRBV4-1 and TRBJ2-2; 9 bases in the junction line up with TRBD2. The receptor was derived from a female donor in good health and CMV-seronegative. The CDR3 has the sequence CASSRLAANTGELFF. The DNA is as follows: TGCGCCAGCAGTCGACTAGCGGCGAACACCGGGGAGCTGTTTTTT.